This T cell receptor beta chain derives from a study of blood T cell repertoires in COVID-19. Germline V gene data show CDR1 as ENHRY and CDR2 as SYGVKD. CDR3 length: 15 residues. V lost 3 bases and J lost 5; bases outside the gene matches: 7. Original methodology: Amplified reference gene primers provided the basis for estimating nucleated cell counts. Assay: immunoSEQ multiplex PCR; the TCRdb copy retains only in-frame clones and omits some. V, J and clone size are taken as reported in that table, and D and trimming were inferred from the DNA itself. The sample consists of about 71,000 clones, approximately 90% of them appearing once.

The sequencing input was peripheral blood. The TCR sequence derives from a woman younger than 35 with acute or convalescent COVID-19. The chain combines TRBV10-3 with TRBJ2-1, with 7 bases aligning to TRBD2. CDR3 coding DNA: TGTGCCATCAGTGATTGGGACTATACCGACAATGAGCAGTTCTTC. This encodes CAISDWDYTDNEQFF.